This TCR beta chain stems from a study of shared clonotypes between healthy human individuals. Whole-study findings and limits: In a few donors, about 5% of naive CD4 clonotypes appeared in common. Rarefaction revealed incomplete sorted-subset sequencing despite large depth.

Terminally differentiated effector memory CD45RA+ cells were excluded by CCR7 positive selection of CD45RO-negative cells. As to this clone: Its antigen is still unknown.

Trimming cost V 8 bases and J 3 bases; bases outside gene matches: 6. CDR3 length equals 12 residues. The germline CDR1 and CDR2 sequences are GTSNPN and SVGIG (reference sequence). The authors distributed each subset's genomic DNA evenly over several immunoSEQ plates. TCRdb's copy holds only in-frame clones and misses some; the assay was immunoSEQ multiplex PCR. The table records under 2,000,000 clones, around 96% of them present only once. Sequenced material: naive CD8+ T cells sorted from blood. The receptor comes from a man aged 18-30 years in good health. This chain uses TRBV30 with TRBJ2-7; 8 bases are a match to TRBD1. CDR3 bases: TGTGCCGGTGGACAGGGTGGCTACGAGCAGTACTTC. Amino acids: CAGGQGGYEQYF. Filled out from reference TRBV30 and TRBJ2-7, the complete variable domain reads SQTIHQWPATLVQPVGSPLSLECTVEGTSNPNLYWYRQAAGRGLQLLFYSVGIGQISSEVPQNLSASRPQDRQFILSSKKLLLSDSGFYLCAGGQGGYEQYFGPGTRLTVT.